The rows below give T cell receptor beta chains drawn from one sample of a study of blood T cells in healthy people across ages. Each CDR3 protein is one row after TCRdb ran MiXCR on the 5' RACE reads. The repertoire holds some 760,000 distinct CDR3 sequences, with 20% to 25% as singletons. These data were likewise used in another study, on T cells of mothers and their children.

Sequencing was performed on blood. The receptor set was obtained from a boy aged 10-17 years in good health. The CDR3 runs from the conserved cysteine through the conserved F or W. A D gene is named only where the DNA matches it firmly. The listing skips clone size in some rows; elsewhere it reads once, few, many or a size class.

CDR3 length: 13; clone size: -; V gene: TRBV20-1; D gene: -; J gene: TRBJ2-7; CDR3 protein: CSARPGHYYEQYF; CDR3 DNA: TGCAGTGCTAGACCGGGACATTACTACGAGCAGTACTTC
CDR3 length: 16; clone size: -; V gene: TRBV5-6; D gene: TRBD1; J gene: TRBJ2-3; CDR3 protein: CASSYFGTGGTDTQYF; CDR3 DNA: TGTGCCAGCAGCTATTTTGGGACAGGGGGTACAGATACGCAGTATTTT
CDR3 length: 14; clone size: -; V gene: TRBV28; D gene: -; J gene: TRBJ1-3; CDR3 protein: CASSPDRSRNTIYF; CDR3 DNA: TGTGCCAGCAGCCCGGACCGCTCTCGGAACACCATATATTTT
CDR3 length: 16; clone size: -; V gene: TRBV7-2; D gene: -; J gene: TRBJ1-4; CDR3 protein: CASSFLGRSTNEKLFF; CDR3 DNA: TGTGCCAGCAGCTTTTTAGGCAGGTCAACTAATGAAAAACTGTTTTTT
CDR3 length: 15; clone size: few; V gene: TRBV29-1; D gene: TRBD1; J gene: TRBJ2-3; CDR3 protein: CSVEDPGQSTDTQYF; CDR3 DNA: TGCAGCGTTGAAGACCCGGGACAGAGCACAGATACGCAGTATTTT
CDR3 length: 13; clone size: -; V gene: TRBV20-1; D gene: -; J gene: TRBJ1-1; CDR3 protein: CSAAPELNTEAFF; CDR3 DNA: TGCAGTGCCGCCCCAGAGTTGAACACTGAAGCTTTCTTT
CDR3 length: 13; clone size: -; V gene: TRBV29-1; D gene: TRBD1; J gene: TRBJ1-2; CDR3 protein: CSSAQGGDYGYTF; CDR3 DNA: TGCAGCTCCGCCCAGGGGGGAGACTATGGCTACACCTTC
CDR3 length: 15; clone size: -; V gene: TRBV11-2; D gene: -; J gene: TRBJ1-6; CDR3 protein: CASSLFRNRDSPLHF; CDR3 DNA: TGTGCCAGCAGCTTATTCCGAAACAGGGACTCACCCCTCCACTTT
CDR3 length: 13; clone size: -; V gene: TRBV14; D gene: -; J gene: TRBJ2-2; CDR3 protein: CASSKLNTGKLFF; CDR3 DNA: TGTGCCAGCAGCAAGCTTAACACCGGGAAGCTGTTTTTT
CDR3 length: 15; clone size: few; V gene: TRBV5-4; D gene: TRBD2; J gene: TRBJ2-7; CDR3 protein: CASSLGGSLYYEQYF; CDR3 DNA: TGTGCCAGCAGCTTAGGCGGGAGTTTATACTACGAGCAGTACTTC
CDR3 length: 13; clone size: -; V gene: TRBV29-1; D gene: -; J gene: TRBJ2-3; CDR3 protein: CSGPGSRTDTQYF; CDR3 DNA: TGCAGCGGTCCGGGGAGTCGCACAGATACGCAGTATTTT
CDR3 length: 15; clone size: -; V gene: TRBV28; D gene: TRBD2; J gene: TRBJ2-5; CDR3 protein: CASNSGLADRETQYF; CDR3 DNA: TGTGCCAGCAACTCGGGACTAGCGGACAGAGAGACCCAGTACTTC
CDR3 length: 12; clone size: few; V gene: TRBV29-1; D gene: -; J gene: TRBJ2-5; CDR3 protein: CSAWATEEIQYF; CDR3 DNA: TGCAGCGCTTGGGCAACCGAAGAGATCCAGTACTTC
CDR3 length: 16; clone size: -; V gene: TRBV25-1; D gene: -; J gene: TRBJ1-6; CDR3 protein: CASSESGVVRNSPLHF; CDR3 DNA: TGTGCCAGCAGTGAATCTGGGGTAGTGAGGAATTCACCCCTCCACTTT
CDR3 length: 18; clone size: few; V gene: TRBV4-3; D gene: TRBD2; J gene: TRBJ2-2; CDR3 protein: CASSQLVVRLAGTGELFF; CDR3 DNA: TGCGCCAGCAGCCAATTGGTGGTTAGACTAGCGGGAACCGGGGAGCTGTTTTTT
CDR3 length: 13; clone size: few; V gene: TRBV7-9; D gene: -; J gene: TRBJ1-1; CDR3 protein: CASSLVGRDEAFF; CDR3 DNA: TGTGCCAGCAGCTTAGTGGGGCGGGATGAAGCTTTCTTT
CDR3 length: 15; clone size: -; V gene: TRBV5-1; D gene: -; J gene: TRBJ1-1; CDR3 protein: CASSFTNAENTEAFF; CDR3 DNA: TGCGCCAGCAGCTTTACCAACGCCGAGAACACTGAAGCTTTCTTT
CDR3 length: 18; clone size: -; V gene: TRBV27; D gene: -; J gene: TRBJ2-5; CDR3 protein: CASSLSRSGTGRKETQYF; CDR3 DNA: TGTGCCAGCAGTTTATCTCGCTCCGGGACGGGTAGGAAAGAGACCCAGTACTTC
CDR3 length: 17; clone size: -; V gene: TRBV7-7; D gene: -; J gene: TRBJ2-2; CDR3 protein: CASSLAPQGRYSGELFF; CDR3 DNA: TGTGCTAGCAGCTTAGCGCCGCAGGGGAGGTATTCCGGGGAGCTGTTTTTT
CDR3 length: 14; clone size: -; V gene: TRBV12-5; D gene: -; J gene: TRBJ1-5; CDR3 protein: CASGRRRGRQPQHF; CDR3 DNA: TGTGCTAGTGGCCGGAGGCGGGGTAGGCAGCCCCAGCATTTT
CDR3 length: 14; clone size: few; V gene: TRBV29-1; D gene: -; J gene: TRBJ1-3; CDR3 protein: CSANTGLSGNTIYF; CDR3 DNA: TGCAGCGCCAATACAGGGCTCTCTGGAAACACCATATATTTT
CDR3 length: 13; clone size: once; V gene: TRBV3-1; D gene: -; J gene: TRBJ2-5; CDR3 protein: CASRQGGLETQYF; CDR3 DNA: TGTGCCAGCAGACAGGGTGGTCTGGAGACCCAGTACTTC
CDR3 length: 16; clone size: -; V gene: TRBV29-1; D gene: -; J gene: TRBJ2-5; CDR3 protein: CSVEGQRADFKETQYF; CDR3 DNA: TGCAGCGTTGAGGGACAGCGGGCGGACTTCAAAGAGACCCAGTACTTC
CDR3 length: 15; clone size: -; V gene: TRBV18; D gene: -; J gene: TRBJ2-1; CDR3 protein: CASSPMGASYNEQFF; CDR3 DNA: TGTGCCAGCTCACCAATGGGAGCCTCCTACAATGAGCAGTTCTTC
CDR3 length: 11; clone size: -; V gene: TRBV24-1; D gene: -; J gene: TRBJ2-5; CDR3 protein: CATILCGTQYF; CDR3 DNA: TGTGCCACCATTCTTTGCGGGACCCAGTACTTC
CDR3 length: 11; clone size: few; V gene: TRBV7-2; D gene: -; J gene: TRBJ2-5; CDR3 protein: CAGSLSFEQYF; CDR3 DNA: TGTGCCGGCAGCCTTTCCTTTGAGCAGTACTTC
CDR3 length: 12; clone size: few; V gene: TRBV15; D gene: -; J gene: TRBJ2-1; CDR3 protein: CATSTNSNEQFF; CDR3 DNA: TGTGCCACCAGCACCAATTCCAATGAGCAGTTCTTC
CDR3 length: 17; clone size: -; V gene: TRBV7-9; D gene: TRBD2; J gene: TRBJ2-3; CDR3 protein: CASSRTSGGGITDTQYF; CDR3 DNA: TGTGCCAGCAGCAGGACTAGCGGAGGGGGGATCACAGATACGCAGTATTTT
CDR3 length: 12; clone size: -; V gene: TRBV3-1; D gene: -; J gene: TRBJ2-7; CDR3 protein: CASSQDTRKQYF; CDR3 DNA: TGTGCCAGCAGCCAAGATACGAGGAAGCAGTACTTC
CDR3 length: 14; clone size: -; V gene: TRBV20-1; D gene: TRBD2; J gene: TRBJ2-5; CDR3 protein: CSAPGLAGGETQYF; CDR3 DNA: TGCAGTGCCCCGGGACTAGCGGGAGGAGAGACCCAGTACTTC
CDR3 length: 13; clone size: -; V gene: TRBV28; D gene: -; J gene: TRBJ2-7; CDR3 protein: CATGIPISYEQYF; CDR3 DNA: TGTGCAACAGGCATACCTATCTCCTACGAGCAGTACTTC
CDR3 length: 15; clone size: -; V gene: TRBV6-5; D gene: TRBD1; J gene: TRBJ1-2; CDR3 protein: CASSQTGGQGAGYTF; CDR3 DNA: TGTGCCAGCTCCCAAACAGGCGGACAGGGGGCTGGCTACACCTTC
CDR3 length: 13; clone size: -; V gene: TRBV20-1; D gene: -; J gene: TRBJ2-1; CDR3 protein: CSAPRDSYNEQFF; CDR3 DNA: TGCAGTGCCCCCAGGGACTCCTACAATGAGCAGTTCTTC
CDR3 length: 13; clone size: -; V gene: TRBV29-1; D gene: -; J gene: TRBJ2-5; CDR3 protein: CSVGGRVKETQYF; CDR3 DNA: TGCAGCGTTGGTGGCAGGGTCAAAGAGACCCAGTACTTC
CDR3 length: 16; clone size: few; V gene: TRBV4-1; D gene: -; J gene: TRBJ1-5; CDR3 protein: CASSYFAGGIGQPQHF; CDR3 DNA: TGCGCCAGCAGCTACTTTGCGGGGGGCATTGGTCAGCCCCAGCATTTT
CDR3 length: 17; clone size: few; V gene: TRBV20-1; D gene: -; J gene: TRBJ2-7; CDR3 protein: CSARDSIGGISSYEQYF; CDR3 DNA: TGCAGTGCTAGAGATTCAATTGGCGGGATAAGCTCCTACGAGCAGTACTTC